The 27 T cell receptor beta chains below all came from one sample that was sequenced in a study of follicular helper T cells after annual influenza vaccination. Profiling relied on immunoSEQ multiplex PCR, and the TCRdb table lists in-frame clones only, not all of them. The sample comprises some 7,000 clones, more than 75% of which are singletons, and just over 1.4% rests with the top ten. Time point indicated: 2015-2016 season, 7 days after influenza vaccination. This sample comprised CXCR5- memory CD4+ T cells sorted from blood, obtained 7 days after influenza vaccination. Every receptor here comes from an adult who received the influenza vaccine.

The rearrangement uses TRBV30 and TRBJ1-2, with D unclear. Trimming left V 0 bases short and J 2 bases short, with 7 bases between. The length of the CDR3 is 13 residues. Germline CDR1 reads GTSNPN; CDR2 reads SVGIG (reference sequence). The CDR3: CAWSVMGNYGYTF. The DNA of the CDR3 is TGTGCCTGGAGTGTAATGGGCAACTATGGCTACACCTTC.

CDR3 residues: CASSRAGTNQPQHF. The CDR3 nucleotides read TGTGCCAGTAGTCGGGCAGGGACCAATCAGCCCCAGCATTTT. The chain carries TRBV19 and TRBJ1-5; possible D gene TRBD1, 5 bases. Trimming removed 5 bases from V and 3 bases from J, with 11 bases in between. CDR1 is LNHDA and CDR2 is SQIVND in the germline V gene (reference sequence). The CDR3 covers 14 residues.

This chain links TRBV4-1 with TRBJ2-3; D may be TRBD1 or TRBD2 (6 bases each). The CDR3 has 16 amino acids. CDR1 and CDR2 (germline): MGHRA, YSYEKL. Trimming took off 0 bases at V and 1 base at J, with 11 bases between the two ends. The CDR3 loop is CASSQETGARTDTQYF. In nucleotides, the CDR3 is TGCGCCAGCAGCCAAGAGACGGGGGCCCGCACAGATACGCAGTATTTT.

The chain is built from TRBV10-3 and TRBJ2-2; D uncertain. V was cut by 0 bases and J by 0 bases, with 2 bases left in between. The CDR3 runs 14 residues. CDR1 ENHRY and CDR2 SYGVKD come from the germline V gene. The CDR3: CAISESSNTGELFF. DNA for the CDR3: TGTGCCATCAGTGAGTCGTCGAACACCGGGGAGCTGTTTTTT.

The chain is built from TRBV6-6 and TRBJ1-5; D unresolved. V lost 6 bases to trimming and J lost 0 bases, with 12 bases between them. The CDR3 spans 15 residues. The germline gives CDR1 MNHNY, CDR2 SVGAGI (reference sequence). The CDR3 nucleotides read TGTGCCAGCAGGCGCGGGCGGGATAGCAATCAGCCCCAGCATTTT. Translation: CASRRGRDSNQPQHF.

Only one count was recorded for this clone. V is TRBV7-2 and J is TRBJ2-5, with D perhaps matching TRBD1 or TRBD2 (6 bases each). V lost 1 base and J lost 4, with 13 bases in between. This CDR3 has 15 amino acids. Looked up from germline, CDR1 is SGHTA and CDR2 is FQGNSA. The CDR3 DNA sequence: TGTGCCAGCAGCTTAGAGTCCAGGGGAGGAGAGACCCAGTACTTC. This gives the protein CASSLESRGGETQYF.

The rearrangement uses TRBV2 and TRBJ1-5; the D gene is possibly TRBD1 (5 bases). Germline loops: CDR1 SNHLY, CDR2 FYNNEI. The CDR3 consists of 12 residues. V lost 3 bases to trimming and J lost 9 bases, with 9 bases between them. CDR3 DNA sequence: TGTGCCAGCAGTGAGTTTGGGGGGCCCCAGCATTTT. It is translated as CASSEFGGPQHF.

The gene calls are TRBV9 and TRBJ2-3; 10 nucleotides align to TRBD2. Germline V gene sequence: CDR1 SGDLS, CDR2 YYNGEE. Trimming removed 3 bases from V and 2 bases from J; junction bases left unmatched: 6. The CDR3 is 16 amino acids. In DNA form, the CDR3 reads TGTGCCAGCAGCGCCACCGGGACTAGCGTCACAGATACGCAGTATTTT. It translates to CASSATGTSVTDTQYF.

This chain joins TRBV6-1 and TRBJ2-5; possible D gene TRBD1, 5 bases. The germline V gene has CDR1 MNHNS and CDR2 SASEGT. The CDR3 covers 13 residues. The V end lost 6 bases, the J end lost 5 bases, and 13 bases lay between the germline ends. The CDR3 nucleotides read TGTGCCAGCAGCCGGCAGGGCCTCGAGACCCAGTACTTC. Translated: CASSRQGLETQYF.

This clone was detected only a few times. The chain recombines TRBV5-6 with TRBJ2-5; D is ambiguous. CDR1 and CDR2 from the germline V gene are SGHDT and YYEEEE. CDR3 length equals 11 residues. V lost 4 bases to trimming and J lost 5 bases, with 6 bases between them. The chain's CDR3 is CASSERETQYF. DNA for the CDR3: TGTGCCAGCAGCGAAAGGGAGACCCAGTACTTC.

The chain recombines TRBV5-5 with TRBJ2-7, with 11 bases lining up with TRBD2. The CDR3 covers 15 residues. CDR1 and CDR2 (germline): SGHKS, YYEKEE (reference sequence). Unmatched junction bases numbered 3, after V lost 0 bases and J lost 4 bases. The CDR3 region is CASSLVLAGAYEQYF. The CDR3 DNA follows: TGTGCCAGCAGCTTGGTACTAGCGGGGGCTTACGAGCAGTACTTC. Filled out from reference TRBV5-5 and TRBJ2-7, the complete variable domain reads DAGVTQSPTHLIKTRGQQVTLRCSPISGHKSVSWYQQVLGQGPQFIFQYYEKEERGRGNFPDRFSARQFPNYSSELNVNALLLGDSALYLCASSLVLAGAYEQYFGPGTRLTVT.

V gene TRBV30 combines with J gene TRBJ1-1; no reliable D call. V dropped 1 base and J dropped 3 bases, with 9 bases sitting between them. From germline, CDR1 is GTSNPN and CDR2 SVGIG (reference sequence). This CDR3 is built from 13 residues. The CDR3 loop is CAWSGRRDTEAFF. CDR3 sequence (DNA): TGTGCCTGGAGTGGCAGGAGGGACACTGAAGCTTTCTTT. The full variable domain, with the rest looked up from reference TRBV30 and TRBJ1-1, is SQTIHQWPATLVQPVGSPLSLECTVEGTSNPNLYWYRQAAGRGLQLLFYSVGIGQISSEVPQNLSASRPQDRQFILSSKKLLLSDSGFYLCAWSGRRDTEAFFGQGTRLTVV.

This clone came up once. The rearrangement links TRBV19 to TRBJ2-1; 9 bases agree with TRBD2. Germline V gene lookup returns CDR1 LNHDA and CDR2 SQIVND (reference sequence). The ends lost 8 bases at V and 3 bases at J; junction bases unmatched: 8. There are 15 residues in the CDR3. The CDR3 protein is CASGEGTSIYNEQFF. The CDR3 DNA reads TGTGCCAGTGGGGAGGGGACTAGCATCTACAATGAGCAGTTCTTC.

V is TRBV7-2 and J is TRBJ2-7; 9 nucleotides match TRBD1. This CDR3 has 15 residues. Germline trimming cut 5 bases from V and 0 bases from J; bases unmatched to any gene: 5. Germline V gene lookup returns CDR1 SGHTA and CDR2 FQGNSA. CDR3 sequence reads: CASSPGQGLSYEQYF. For the CDR3, the DNA is TGTGCCAGCAGCCCGGGACAGGGCCTCTCCTACGAGCAGTACTTC.

This rearrangement joins TRBV6-6 to TRBJ2-7, with D possibly being TRBD2 (5 bases). The CDR3 is 10 residues long. The germline V and J ends were trimmed by 5 bases and 6 bases, with 5 bases remaining between them. The germline gives CDR1 MNHNY, CDR2 SVGAGI (reference sequence). This chain's CDR3 is CASSRGEQYF. The CDR3 nucleotides read TGTGCCAGCAGTCGGGGCGAGCAGTACTTC.

This sequence joins TRBV4-3 and TRBJ1-2; D unclear. Germline CDR1 and CDR2: LGHNA and YSLEER. Between the trimmed V and J ends, which lost 0 bases and 4 bases, there was a span of 12 bases. CDR3 length: 15 residues. The CDR3: CASSQEWGAGYGYTF. The CDR3 coding sequence is TGCGCCAGCAGCCAAGAGTGGGGAGCTGGCTATGGCTACACCTTC.

This clone has just one count. This chain links TRBV2 with TRBJ2-7; unclear D gene. The CDR3 loop spans 17 amino acids. The germline V gene encodes CDR1 SNHLY and CDR2 FYNNEI. The ends were cut back, 7 bases at V and 6 bases at J, with 28 bases in the middle. The CDR3 coding sequence is TGTGCCAGCACCACAACCGCCTACGAATATCCCCCACCCGAGCAGTACTTC. It codes for CASTTTAYEYPPPEQYF.

The chain recombines TRBV6-1 with TRBJ1-5; D unresolved. The ends were cut back, 11 bases at V and 3 bases at J, with 20 bases in the middle. Germline CDR1 MNHNS, CDR2 SASEGT. The CDR3 consists of 15 residues. The CDR3 region is CAVRRGSQSNQPQHF. CDR3 coding DNA: TGTGCCGTTAGACGTGGTTCTCAATCCAATCAGCCCCAGCATTTT.

In its sample, this clone was seen once. The chain uses TRBV6-5 and TRBJ2-5; D remains unclear. This CDR3 is built from 14 residues. Trimming cost V 3 bases and J 2 bases, with 10 bases left between them. CDR1 and CDR2 from the germline V gene are MNHEY and SVGAGI. The CDR3 reads CASSYDLAQETQYF. CDR3 in DNA: TGTGCCAGCAGTTATGATTTAGCTCAAGAGACCCAGTACTTC.

The chain combines TRBV7-2 with TRBJ2-3; TRBD2 agrees at 8 bases. V trimming: 6 bases; J trimming: 5 bases; junction bases outside the gene matches: 10. The CDR3 consists of 15 residues. The germline V gene has CDR1 SGHTA and CDR2 FQGNSA. The CDR3 coding sequence is TGTGCCAGCAGGAGGTTAGCGGGGAGCCTAGATACGCAGTATTTT. It translates to CASRRLAGSLDTQYF.

This clone occurred a few times. V usage is TRBV4-2 and J usage is TRBJ1-5, with TRBD1 matching over 7 bases. Germline trimming cut 1 base from V and 6 bases from J; bases unmatched to any gene: 6. The CDR3 length is 15 residues. Per the germline V gene, CDR1 is LGHNA and CDR2 is YNFKEQ. CDR3 in amino acids: CASSQATGVGQPQHF. The DNA for the CDR3 is TGTGCCAGCAGCCAAGCCACAGGGGTAGGTCAGCCCCAGCATTTT.

The chain's CDR3 is CASSSLPWGDQKYNEQFF. CDR3 sequence (DNA): TGTGCCAGCAGCTCCCTCCCCTGGGGGGACCAAAAATACAATGAGCAGTTCTTC. The chain has TRBV11-3 and TRBJ2-1, with D maybe TRBD2 (6 bases). The CDR3 covers 18 residues. Germline CDR1 reads SGHNT; CDR2 reads YENEEA. V lost 4 bases and J 4 bases, leaving 23 bases between the germline ends.

This rearrangement joins TRBV7-9 to TRBJ2-1, with 7 bases that match TRBD1. This CDR3 has 17 residues. After removal of 0 bases from V and 7 bases from J, the junction contained 12 bases not matched to a gene. Germline V gene lookup returns CDR1 SEHNR and CDR2 FQNEAQ (reference sequence). The CDR3 coding sequence is TGTGCCAGCAGCTTAGCGACCACAGGGGACGGTAGAAATGAGCAGTTCTTC. It yields the protein CASSLATTGDGRNEQFF.

V is TRBV18 and J is TRBJ2-7; D remains unclear. The germline gives CDR1 KGHSH, CDR2 LQKENI. The CDR3 is 14 amino acids. V lost 4 bases to trimming and J lost 0 bases, with 10 bases between them. The CDR3, as DNA: TGTGCCAGCTCACGTCCCCCGGGCTCCTACGAGCAGTACTTC. It specifies CASSRPPGSYEQYF.

V usage is TRBV30 and J usage is TRBJ1-3; D not certain. Germline CDR1 reads GTSNPN; CDR2 reads SVGIG (reference sequence). The CDR3 is 11 residues long. The ends were cut back, 1 base at V and 4 bases at J, with 2 bases in the middle. The CDR3, as DNA: TGTGCCTGGAGTGGGGGAAACACCATATATTTT. Translated, it gives CAWSGGNTIYF.

The rearrangement joins TRBV29-1 to TRBJ1-1, with D perhaps TRBD1 (5 bases). Germline CDR1 and CDR2: SQVTM and ANQGSEA. V shed 4 bases and J shed 1 base, with 13 bases lying between them. This CDR3 has 14 residues. CDR3: CSVGYGGWNTEAFF. The DNA of the CDR3 is TGCAGCGTTGGTTATGGGGGGTGGAACACTGAAGCTTTCTTT.

The chain has TRBV25-1 and TRBJ1-4; the D is unclear. CDR3 length: 13 residues. Per the germline V gene, CDR1 is MGHDK and CDR2 is SYGVNS. The V end was cut by 2 bases, the J end by 4 bases, with 5 bases between. Here the CDR3 reads CASSEMGNEKLFF. Written as DNA, the CDR3 is TGTGCCAGCAGTGAAATGGGTAATGAAAAACTGTTTTTT.